Here is one TCR beta chain with its context. As yet, its antigen is unknown. Deletions cut 6 bases from V and 0 bases from J, with 9 bases between. This CDR3 comprises 13 residues. Germline-derived CDR1 and CDR2 are GTSNPN and SVGIG (reference sequence). This record comes from a study of vaccination effects on CD4 cells after COVID-19. Study-level information: After the second dose, samples were taken at median day 72. Study-level findings and limits: The study dataset contains few convalescent patients and includes no early post-infection timepoints.

Antigen-specific CD4+ T cells were first expanded with viral peptide pools by the ViraFEST assay and only then sequenced. CD4+ T cells were isolated after nine to ten days of culture. BNT162b2 vaccine or mRNA-1273 vaccine was given to participants in two doses. Cultures got half-medium changes with IL-2 on days 3 and 7. The protocol was immunoSEQ multiplex PCR, while the TCRdb copy is restricted to in-frame clones and leaves out a portion. The sample lists 20,000 to 30,000 clones, 73% occurring once. This clonotype was obtained from a human donor who received a COVID-19 vaccine. V is TRBV30 and J is TRBJ2-1; no clear D. The specimen comprised CD4+ T cells from PBMCs cultured with SARS-CoV-2 spike peptides, sampled after COVID-19 vaccination. The DNA for the CDR3 is TGTGCCTGTACGCAAAGCTCCTACAATGAGCAGTTCTTC. This sequence encodes CACTQSSYNEQFF.